Listed below are T cell receptor beta chains from one sample, sequenced in a study of human T cells and chemical hapten exposure. In TCRdb, the RACE reads were re-called with MiXCR into one record per CDR3 protein. The sample carries more than 55,000 distinct CDR3 sequences, around 9.8% recorded once. Sequencing used whole blood, obtained in connection with sensitization to the hapten diphenylcyclopropenone (DPC). The source of these receptors is a middle-aged woman with alopecia areata. Some clones in this sample may be carry-over from other donors' samples. The CDR3 runs from the conserved cysteine through the conserved F or W. D genes are given only for firm matches. Where a row states a size, it is once, few, many or the class of an expanded clone; other rows omit it.

d_call: TRBD1; v_call: TRBV2; clone_size: many; j_call: TRBJ1-2; cdr3_nt: TGTGCCAGTGGACAGGGGAACTATGGCTACACCTTC; cdr3_aa: CASGQGNYGYTF
d_call: .; v_call: TRBV7-3; clone_size: .; j_call: TRBJ1-1; cdr3_nt: TGTGCCACCAGCTTAACGTATCAGGGATTCGGGACTGAAGCTTTCTTT; cdr3_aa: CATSLTYQGFGTEAFF
d_call: TRBD1; v_call: TRBV5-6; clone_size: many; j_call: TRBJ2-1; cdr3_nt: TGTGCCAGCAGCTCTACAGGGGATCAGTTCTTC; cdr3_aa: CASSSTGDQFF
d_call: TRBD1; v_call: TRBV7-4; clone_size: many; j_call: TRBJ1-1; cdr3_nt: TGTGCCAGCAGCCAACTAGGTTCAGGGGGCGCGAGGACTGAAGCTTTCTTT; cdr3_aa: CASSQLGSGGARTEAFF
d_call: .; v_call: TRBV12-3/TRBV12-4; clone_size: few; j_call: TRBJ1-5; cdr3_nt: TGTGCCAGCAGTTTTGGGATCTATAGCAATCAGCCCCAGCATTTT; cdr3_aa: CASSFGIYSNQPQHF
d_call: .; v_call: TRBV7-9; clone_size: many; j_call: TRBJ1-6; cdr3_nt: TGTGCCAGCACCACGACAGTGGGAAATTCACCCCTCCACTTT; cdr3_aa: CASTTTVGNSPLHF
d_call: .; v_call: TRBV7-9; clone_size: many; j_call: TRBJ2-4; cdr3_nt: TGTGCCAGCAACCTTAGCCCCACGGAGGTTCAGTACTTC; cdr3_aa: CASNLSPTEVQYF
d_call: TRBD1; v_call: TRBV5-4; clone_size: many; j_call: TRBJ1-4; cdr3_nt: TGTGCCAGCAGCCCCGGACAGGGGACAACTAATGAAAAACTGTTTTTT; cdr3_aa: CASSPGQGTTNEKLFF
d_call: .; v_call: TRBV7-2; clone_size: .; j_call: TRBJ1-1; cdr3_nt: TGTGCCAGCAGCTTAGTAGGCAGTAGTTTGAACACTGAAGCTTTCTTT; cdr3_aa: CASSLVGSSLNTEAFF
d_call: .; v_call: TRBV11-2; clone_size: many; j_call: TRBJ1-5; cdr3_nt: TGTGCCAGCAGCTTAGGGGCCACCGGACAGCCCCAGCATTTT; cdr3_aa: CASSLGATGQPQHF
d_call: .; v_call: TRBV12-3/TRBV12-4; clone_size: many; j_call: TRBJ2-1; cdr3_nt: TGTGCCAGCAGAAGGGGTGGGAATGAGCAGTTCTTC; cdr3_aa: CASRRGGNEQFF
d_call: .; v_call: TRBV6-5; clone_size: many; j_call: TRBJ1-1; cdr3_nt: TGTGCCAGCGGTACTTACTCGGGAGGCGCTTTCTTT; cdr3_aa: CASGTYSGGAFF